The clone carrying this TCR beta chain was detected only a few times. Its antigen is not identified. The data belong to a study of T-cell reconstitution after alpha-beta-depleted transplantation in children. Overall study findings and caveats: One year after transplant, T-cell counts and diversity came mostly from newly produced T cells. Expanded graft clones, several hundred of them, were reportedly the source of alpha-beta T cells about two months after transplant. For some patients, TCRbeta diversity was high at day 60 because of recipient T cells and thymic progenitors that survived.

Trimming pared 4 bases from V and 8 bases from J, leaving 14 bases between. This CDR3 has 12 residues. The germline V gene encodes CDR1 SQVTM and CDR2 ANQGSEA. The library targeted TCRbeta and was prepared with unique molecular identifiers. TCRdb fed the PCR reads into MiXCR, producing one record per CDR3 protein. The sample records almost 250,000 distinct CDR3 sequences, about 25% being singletons. This sequence originates from a girl aged 2 to 10 with Fanconi anemia, due to receive a stem cell transplant. The chain combines TRBV29-1 with TRBJ1-2, with D perhaps TRBD1 (5 bases). The sequencing used PBMCs, collected before TCRalphabeta/CD19-depleted stem cell transplant. CDR3 in amino acids: CSVGFREAGYTF. The CDR3 DNA reads TGCAGCGTTGGGTTCAGGGAGGCCGGCTACACCTTC.